A selection of T cell receptor beta chains follows, all from one sample in a study of T-cell reconstitution after alpha-beta-depleted transplantation in children. TCRdb reanalysed the PCR reads using MiXCR and keeps one entry per CDR3 protein. This sample yields over 85,000 distinct CDR3 sequences, of which 7.5% to 9.5% are seen a single time; approximately 16% belongs to the top ten. Sequenced here: PBMCs, sampled before TCRalphabeta/CD19-depleted stem cell transplant. The receptors derive from a boy aged 2 to 10 with acute lymphoblastic leukemia, due to receive a stem cell transplant. The CDR3 runs from the conserved cysteine through the conserved F or W. A D gene is named only where the DNA matches it firmly. Size is stated for part of the rows, as once, few or many counts, or as a class when the clone is expanded.

D gene	J gene	clone size	V gene	CDR3 protein	CDR3 DNA
TRBD2	TRBJ2-1	few	TRBV6-4	CASSAKTSGGHNEQFF	TGTGCCAGCAGCGCTAAGACTAGCGGGGGTCACAATGAGCAGTTCTTC
.	TRBJ1-5	.	TRBV6-1	CASSQGPYSNQPQHF	TGTGCCAGCAGCCAGGGGCCATATAGCAATCAGCCCCAGCATTTT
.	TRBJ2-5	few	TRBV3-1	CASSQRGDSQETQYF	TGTGCCAGCAGCCAAAGGGGGGACAGTCAAGAGACCCAGTACTTC
TRBD1	TRBJ2-1	many	TRBV7-2	CASSLRQGGDEQFF	TGTGCCAGCAGCCTCCGACAGGGGGGCGATGAGCAGTTCTTC
TRBD1	TRBJ2-5	few	TRBV20-1	CSAPGTGGRETQYF	TGCAGTGCTCCCGGGACAGGGGGCCGCGAGACCCAGTACTTC
TRBD2	TRBJ2-7	.	TRBV12-3/TRBV12-4	CASSFSAGGAYEQYF	TGTGCCAGCAGTTTTTCTGCGGGGGGAGCCTACGAGCAGTACTTC
.	TRBJ2-1	.	TRBV5-4	CASTSSGWSSYNEQFF	TGTGCCAGCACCTCTTCCGGATGGAGCTCCTACAATGAGCAGTTCTTC
.	TRBJ2-7	few	TRBV7-9	CASSSPSDASYEQYF	TGTGCCAGCAGTTCCCCCTCAGACGCCTCCTACGAGCAGTACTTC
.	TRBJ2-5	many	TRBV2	CASSPIEGTQETQYF	TGTGCCAGCAGTCCAATAGAGGGAACTCAAGAGACCCAGTACTTC
.	TRBJ2-1	many	TRBV19	CASSIVGGYNEQFF	TGTGCCAGTAGTATAGTAGGAGGCTACAATGAGCAGTTCTTC
.	TRBJ2-5	few	TRBV29-1	CSVVGRGYQETQYF	TGCAGCGTGGTGGGACGAGGATACCAAGAGACCCAGTACTTC
TRBD1	TRBJ1-5	.	TRBV20-1	CSARGQGFEQPQHF	TGCAGTGCTAGAGGACAGGGTTTCGAACAGCCCCAGCATTTT
TRBD2	TRBJ2-3	few	TRBV11-2	CASSSPSGLAGGDTQYF	TGTGCCAGCAGCTCCCCATCCGGACTAGCGGGGGGGGATACGCAGTATTTT
TRBD2	TRBJ2-5	many	TRBV7-9	CASSLEASGFQETQYF	TGTGCCAGCAGCTTAGAGGCTAGCGGGTTCCAAGAGACCCAGTACTTC
.	TRBJ2-1	many	TRBV29-1	CSVTRGAIRNEQFF	TGCAGCGTTACTCGGGGGGCTATAAGGAATGAGCAGTTCTTC
TRBD1	TRBJ2-7	many	TRBV7-9	CASSAAGTGGSYEQYF	TGTGCCAGCAGCGCAGCTGGGACAGGGGGCTCCTACGAGCAGTACTTC
.	TRBJ2-5	many	TRBV6-5	CASSSTVQETQYF	TGTGCCAGCAGTTCGACGGTGCAAGAGACCCAGTACTTC
.	TRBJ2-3	many	TRBV7-2	CASSPSRGPDTQYF	TGTGCCAGCAGCCCTAGCCGGGGACCAGATACGCAGTATTTT
TRBD1	TRBJ1-2	many	TRBV4-3	CASSHRTGSDGYTF	TGCGCCAGCAGCCACCGGACAGGGTCGGATGGCTACACCTTC
TRBD1	TRBJ1-4	few	TRBV19	CASSQGADEKLFF	TGTGCCAGTTCACAGGGGGCTGACGAAAAACTGTTTTTT
.	TRBJ2-3	many	TRBV6-5	CASSSQNGPQRTDTQYF	TGTGCCAGCAGTTCCCAAAACGGACCGCAGCGCACAGATACGCAGTATTTT
.	TRBJ2-3	few	TRBV11-1	CASSPWHGGGDTQYF	TGTGCCAGCAGCCCTTGGCACGGGGGAGGAGATACGCAGTATTTT
.	TRBJ1-2	many	TRBV3-1	CASSQFLF	TGTGCCAGCAGCCAATTCCTTTTC
TRBD1	TRBJ2-7	few	TRBV5-1	CASSIDRGPYEQYF	TGCGCCAGCAGCATAGACAGGGGGCCGTACGAGCAGTACTTC
.	TRBJ1-6	many	TRBV12-3/TRBV12-4	CASSPPVESPLHF	TGTGCCAGCAGTCCCCCCGTAGAGTCACCCCTCCACTTT
.	TRBJ2-3	many	TRBV20-1	CRVPLSDTQYF	TGCAGAGTGCCCCTGTCGGATACGCAGTATTTT
TRBD1	TRBJ1-1	few	TRBV13	CASSPGGEGHTEAFF	TGTGCCAGCAGCCCAGGGGGCGAAGGTCACACTGAAGCTTTCTTT
.	TRBJ2-3	many	TRBV4-1	CASSLGGIGTDTQYF	TGCGCCAGCAGCCTGGGGGGCATAGGCACAGATACGCAGTATTTT
.	TRBJ1-4	few	TRBV11-2	CASSLSWGDEKLFF	TGTGCCAGCAGCTTAAGCTGGGGCGATGAAAAACTGTTTTTT
.	TRBJ2-3	.	TRBV4-2	CASSQYSVTDTQYF	TGTGCCAGCAGCCAATACAGTGTCACAGATACGCAGTATTTT
.	TRBJ1-6	many	TRBV14	CASSLGGSYNSPLHF	TGTGCCAGCAGCTTAGGTGGATCCTATAATTCACCCCTCCACTTT
TRBD2	TRBJ2-1	few	TRBV20-1	CSASELAGGYNEQFF	TGCAGTGCTAGCGAACTAGCGGGGGGGTACAATGAGCAGTTCTTC
.	TRBJ2-2	many	TRBV6-5	CASRPAGELFF	TGTGCCAGCAGGCCCGCCGGGGAGCTGTTTTTT
.	TRBJ2-1	many	TRBV20-1	CSASRGPTYNEQFF	TGCAGTGCTAGCCGGGGCCCTACCTACAATGAGCAGTTCTTC